These 9 T cell receptor beta chains were all obtained from the same sample, sequenced in a study of early T cells in non-severe SARS-CoV-2 infection. TCRdb called the 5' RACE reads again in MiXCR, with one record for every CDR3 protein. The table records 25,000 to 30,000 distinct CDR3 sequences, about 4.6% of them present only once. The sequencing input was whole blood. Receptors were obtained from an adult who was a healthcare worker with PCR-confirmed SARS-CoV-2 infection or an uninfected control (not recorded which).

At least ten counts were recorded for this clonotype. This chain connects TRBV12-3 or TRBV12-4 to TRBJ2-2; 9 bases map to TRBD1. With V trimmed by 5 bases and J by 3 bases, 4 bases remained unmatched. The CDR3 spans 15 residues. The CDR3 loop reads CASSRTGAHTGELFF. CDR3 nucleotide sequence: TGTGCCAGCAGTCGGACAGGGGCCCACACCGGGGAGCTGTTTTTT.

The table lists this clonotype with many counts. The chain uses TRBV12-3 or TRBV12-4 and TRBJ2-1, with no clear D. V was pared by 8 bases and J by 9 bases, with 17 bases between. This CDR3 comprises 13 residues. The DNA for the CDR3 is TGTGCCAGCTCATTGGGCGGATCCGGTGAGCAGTTCTTC. Translated: CASSLGGSGEQFF.

As regards this clonotype: Possible read error: a much larger clone is one base away. DNA of the CDR3: TGTGCCAGCAGCTTAGGACAGGGCCTCACAGATGCGCAGTATTTT. It encodes CASSLGQGLTDAQYF. The chain is built from TRBV7-6 and TRBJ2-3; TRBD1 matches 7 bases. In germline, CDR1 is SGHVS, CDR2 FNYEAQ. This CDR3 has 15 amino acids.

Many counts were recorded for this clonotype. V usage is TRBV19 and J usage is TRBJ2-7, with TRBD2 matching 9 bases. The CDR3 runs 14 residues. Germline trimming cut 9 bases from V and 3 bases from J; bases unmatched to any gene: 9. The germline V gene has CDR1 LNHDA and CDR2 SQIVND (reference sequence). As DNA, the CDR3 is TGTGCCAGGCGACAAGCGGGAGGTTTCTACGAGCAGTACTTC. Translation gives CARRQAGGFYEQYF.

This CDR3 is CASSVDRTQETQYF. DNA for the CDR3: TGTGCCAGCAGCGTCGACAGGACCCAAGAGACCCAGTACTTC. The chain is built from TRBV9 and TRBJ2-5; TRBD1 is a possible D gene (6 bases). The CDR3 loop spans 14 amino acids. Germline lookup yields CDR1 SGDLS and CDR2 YYNGEE. V was pared by 2 bases and J by 1 base, with 9 bases between.

This clonotype was seen at least ten times. CDR3 bases: TGTGCCAGCAGCCCGAAGGCTGGGGGTACCTACGAGCAGTACTTC. The encoded protein is CASSPKAGGTYEQYF. V is TRBV13 and J is TRBJ2-7, with D perhaps TRBD1 or TRBD2 (5 bases each). CDR3 length equals 15 residues. Trimming pared 5 bases from V and 2 bases from J, leaving 16 bases between. Looked up from germline, CDR1 is PRHDT and CDR2 is FYEKMQ (reference sequence).

This clonotype was recorded at least ten times. The J gene is TRBJ2-1, the V gene TRBV5-1; D is perhaps TRBD2 (5 bases). The germline V gene encodes CDR1 SGHRS and CDR2 YFSETQ. This CDR3 comprises 18 residues. Trimming pared 2 bases from V and 3 bases from J, leaving 21 bases between. This CDR3 is CASSLHQQATGSYNEQFF. The CDR3 DNA reads TGCGCCAGCAGCTTACACCAACAAGCAACGGGAAGCTACAATGAGCAGTTCTTC.

The chain is built from TRBV7-2 and TRBJ2-3; D not resolved. Germline CDR1 reads SGHTA; CDR2 reads FQGNSA. The V gene lost 3 bases and the J gene lost 10 bases, with 8 bases spanning the gap. The CDR3 covers 11 residues. CDR3 sequence reads: CASSLHRAQYF. In DNA, the CDR3 is TGTGCCAGCAGCTTGCATAGAGCGCAGTATTTT.

This clonotype counts as medium-sized. CDR3 coding DNA: TGTGCCAGCAGTCCAGGGCGGGACCCTGACGAGCAGTACTTC. This encodes CASSPGRDPDEQYF. The chain has TRBV28 and TRBJ2-7, with a possible D match to TRBD2 (6 bases). This CDR3 region has 14 residues. Germline V gene sequence: CDR1 MDHEN, CDR2 SYDVKM. V lost 5 bases to trimming and J lost 5 bases, with 16 bases between them.